The entry that follows covers one TCR beta chain sequence. Its antigen is not known. The sample originates from a study of T-cell reconstitution after alpha-beta-depleted transplantation in children. Study-wide points: In patients about two months after transplant, alpha-beta T cells reportedly arose from several hundred expanded graft clones. T-cell counts and diversity were attributed mostly to newly produced T cells one year after transplant.

Germline V lookup: CDR1 LGHDT, CDR2 YNNKEL (reference sequence). The ends were cut back, 6 bases at V and 0 bases at J, with 20 bases in the middle. The CDR3 runs 17 residues. For TCRbeta, the library was prepared with unique molecular identifiers. A single record per CDR3 protein comes from TCRdb applying MiXCR to the PCR reads. Of 580,000 or so distinct CDR3 sequences listed, around 23% are singletons. Specimen: PBMCs, mostly from graft donor cells, collected 360 days after TCRalphabeta/CD19-depleted stem cell transplant. The source is a boy in the first two years of life who had a stem cell transplant for acute myeloid leukemia, so the T cells may come from the graft donor. The V gene is TRBV3-1, the J gene TRBJ1-1, with a weak D call TRBD1 (6 bases). Here the CDR3 reads CASSPDRFSAMNTEAFF. CDR3 in DNA: TGTGCCAGCAGTCCGGACAGATTTTCGGCCATGAACACTGAAGCTTTCTTT.